The rows below give T cell receptor beta chains drawn from one sample of a study of OX40 agonist ivuxolimab in advanced cancers. Repertoires were generated with immunoSEQ multiplex PCR, while TCRdb's copy carries only in-frame clones and drops some. Of approximately 60,000 clones in the sample, around 90% were seen once. This specimen was CD4+ or CD8+ T cells sorted from blood, taken in a trial of the OX40 agonist ivuxolimab. The receptors shown here come from an adult with an advanced solid tumor such as melanoma, head and neck, liver or kidney cancer. Each CDR3 is given with its conserved first and last residue. The D gene is left open where the match is weak. Clone size appears in some rows only: once, few, many, or a class for an expanded clone.

v_call	clone_size	d_call	j_call	cdr3_aa	cdr3_nt
TRBV4-1	.	TRBD2	TRBJ2-1	CASSHGYLMLREAEQFF	TGCGCCAGCAGCCATGGGTATCTAATGCTGCGGGAGGCTGAGCAGTTCTTC
TRBV19	.	.	TRBJ1-5	CASISGFGQPQHF	TGTGCCAGTATATCAGGATTTGGGCAGCCCCAGCATTTT
TRBV7-9	.	.	TRBJ1-6	CASSAGNSPLHF	TGTGCCAGCAGCGCAGGGAATTCACCCCTCCACTTT
TRBV6-1	.	TRBD1	TRBJ1-2	CASSSDRAVGYTF	TGTGCCAGCAGTTCAGACAGGGCGGTTGGCTACACCTTC
TRBV5-6	.	.	TRBJ1-1	CASSRSVPPEAFF	TGTGCCAGCAGCCGGTCGGTCCCCCCAGAAGCTTTCTTT
TRBV13	.	TRBD1	TRBJ1-2	CASSLGQGANYGYTF	TGTGCCAGCAGCTTGGGACAGGGGGCTAACTATGGCTACACCTTC
TRBV30	.	TRBD2	TRBJ2-3	CAWSGLAGADGTDTQYF	TGTGCCTGGAGTGGACTAGCGGGAGCGGATGGCACAGATACGCAGTATTTT
TRBV21-1	.	.	TRBJ2-3	CASSITGSSNTDTQYF	TGTGCCAGCAGCATAACAGGGTCCTCAAACACAGATACGCAGTATTTT
TRBV4-1	few	.	TRBJ2-1	CASSQGPYNEQFF	TGCGCCAGCAGCCAAGGTCCCTACAATGAGCAGTTCTTC
TRBV19	.	.	TRBJ1-2	CASSTGPIAGYTF	TGTGCCAGTAGTACAGGGCCGATTGCTGGCTACACCTTC
TRBV25-1	.	TRBD1	TRBJ1-3	CASSSEEGAAGNTIYF	TGTGCCAGCAGTTCCGAGGAGGGGGCGGCTGGAAACACCATATATTTT
TRBV9	.	.	TRBJ2-2	CASSVEEGSTGELFF	TGTGCCAGCAGCGTAGAGGAGGGTAGTACCGGGGAGCTGTTTTTT
TRBV6-1	.	.	TRBJ1-3	CASSEGISSGNTIYF	TGTGCCAGTAGCGAGGGGATAAGCTCTGGAAACACCATATATTTT
TRBV25-1	.	.	TRBJ2-1	CASGHTAEFTFF	TGTGCCAGCGGGCACACGGCCGAGTTCACGTTCTTC
TRBV11-2	.	TRBD1	TRBJ1-2	CASSLGTGWFGYTF	TGTGCCAGCAGCTTAGGGACAGGGTGGTTCGGCTACACCTTC
TRBV2	.	TRBD1	TRBJ2-4	CASASGQGELGIQYF	TGTGCCAGCGCCTCGGGACAGGGCGAATTGGGCATTCAGTACTTC
TRBV9	.	.	TRBJ2-2	CASSVVSSDTGELFF	TGTGCCAGCAGCGTAGTTTCTAGTGACACCGGGGAGCTGTTTTTT
TRBV30	.	TRBD2	TRBJ2-4	CAWNMGSGVNIQYF	TGTGCCTGGAACATGGGTAGCGGGGTAAACATTCAGTACTTC
TRBV4-1	.	TRBD1	TRBJ2-1	CASSQQQGWDEQFF	TGCGCCAGCAGCCAACAACAGGGGTGGGATGAGCAGTTCTTC
TRBV9	.	.	TRBJ2-7	CASSRGATEQYF	TGTGCCAGCTCCCGAGGGGCGACCGAGCAGTACTTC
TRBV27	.	.	TRBJ2-7	CASSLSPGGTVYEQYF	TGTGCCAGCAGTTTATCGCCCGGCGGGACCGTCTACGAGCAGTACTTC
TRBV4-1	.	.	TRBJ1-1	CASSQAAGRGTEAFF	TGCGCCAGCAGCCAAGCGGCGGGGAGGGGTACTGAAGCTTTCTTT
TRBV4-1	once	.	TRBJ1-5	CASSQDWSGVGGNQPQHF	TGCGCCAGCAGCCAAGATTGGTCAGGGGTCGGGGGCAATCAGCCCCAGCATTTT
TRBV7-9	.	.	TRBJ2-2	CASTLPGELFF	TGTGCCAGCACCCTACCCGGGGAGCTGTTTTTT
TRBV7-9	.	.	TRBJ2-3	CASSTTSSRTDTQYF	TGTGCCAGCAGCACCACTAGCTCTCGCACAGATACGCAGTATTTT
TRBV27	once	.	TRBJ2-2	CASSLMWGELFF	TGTGCCAGCAGTTTAATGTGGGGGGAGCTGTTTTTT
TRBV27	once	.	TRBJ2-3	CASSFSTEGTDTQYF	TGTGCCAGCAGTTTTTCGACAGAAGGCACAGATACGCAGTATTTT
TRBV9	.	TRBD2	TRBJ2-3	CASSVEAGALPHTDTQYF	TGTGCCAGCAGCGTAGAAGCGGGGGCTCTCCCCCACACAGATACGCAGTATTTT
TRBV27	many	.	TRBJ2-5	CASSPTSYGVGQETQYF	TGTGCCAGCAGTCCCACTTCCTATGGGGTGGGCCAAGAGACCCAGTACTTC
TRBV5-4	once	.	TRBJ1-2	CASRARMGAVGYTF	TGTGCCAGCAGGGCTCGAATGGGGGCTGTGGGCTACACCTTC
TRBV19	medium-sized	.	TRBJ1-1	CAPHPGAADTEAFF	TGTGCCCCCCATCCCGGGGCGGCGGACACTGAAGCTTTCTTT
TRBV2	.	.	TRBJ2-7	CASSGGYEQYF	TGTGCCAGCAGTGGGGGGTACGAGCAGTACTTC
TRBV6-4	.	.	TRBJ2-2	CASSAGGSGELFF	TGTGCCAGCAGTGCCGGGGGCTCCGGGGAGCTGTTTTTT
TRBV11-2	.	.	TRBJ1-1	CASSLEVGSRMNTEAFF	TGTGCCAGCAGCTTAGAGGTCGGCAGCAGAATGAACACTGAAGCTTTCTTT
TRBV21-1	.	.	TRBJ2-5	CASSQEQETQYF	TGTGCCAGCAGCCAAGAGCAAGAGACCCAGTACTTC
TRBV27	.	TRBD2	TRBJ2-7	CASSLLPGRAYEQYF	TGTGCCAGCAGCCTTCTGCCCGGGAGGGCCTACGAGCAGTACTTC
TRBV28	.	.	TRBJ1-2	CASSLYSGFGYTF	TGTGCCAGCAGTTTGTACTCAGGGTTTGGCTACACCTTC
TRBV9	once	.	TRBJ1-4	CASSVAWDINEKLFF	TGTGCCAGCAGCGTAGCTTGGGATATAAATGAAAAACTGTTTTTT
TRBV4-1	.	.	TRBJ1-1	CASSHPGTEEEAFF	TGCGCCAGCAGCCACCCCGGGACGGAAGAAGAAGCTTTCTTT
TRBV21-1	.	.	TRBJ1-5	CASRSPGQGRQPQHF	TGTGCCAGCAGAAGTCCCGGACAGGGCAGGCAGCCCCAGCATTTT
TRBV4-3	.	TRBD2	TRBJ2-5	CASSQGTSGIQETQYF	TGCGCCAGCAGCCAAGGGACTAGCGGGATTCAAGAGACCCAGTACTTC
TRBV28	.	.	TRBJ2-1	CASSATYNEQFF	TGTGCCAGCAGTGCAACCTACAATGAGCAGTTCTTC
TRBV9	.	.	TRBJ2-5	CASSVRGWEETQYF	TGTGCCAGCAGCGTACGGGGTTGGGAAGAGACCCAGTACTTC
TRBV5-8	.	.	TRBJ2-3	CASSLAAEPSTDTQYF	TGTGCCAGCAGCTTGGCCGCAGAACCTAGCACAGATACGCAGTATTTT
TRBV29-1	.	.	TRBJ1-2	CSVEDWTYTF	TGCAGCGTTGAAGACTGGACCTACACCTTC
TRBV6-5	.	.	TRBJ2-1	CASSYGGHNEQFF	TGTGCCAGCAGTTACGGGGGCCACAATGAGCAGTTCTTC
TRBV9	.	TRBD1	TRBJ1-2	CASSVGGGTGYTF	TGTGCCAGCAGCGTAGGAGGGGGCACTGGCTACACCTTC
TRBV5-1	.	.	TRBJ1-1	CASSRTEWNTEAFF	TGCGCCAGCAGCCGGACAGAATGGAACACTGAAGCTTTCTTT
TRBV29-1	.	.	TRBJ2-1	CSVGYNEQFF	TGCAGCGTCGGGTACAATGAGCAGTTCTTC
TRBV4-3	.	TRBD1	TRBJ2-7	CASSQWTGNYEQYF	TGCGCCAGCAGCCAATGGACAGGAAACTACGAGCAGTACTTC
TRBV28	.	.	TRBJ2-1	CASSSALGGTVGEQFF	TGTGCCAGCAGTAGCGCTCTTGGCGGGACCGTGGGTGAGCAGTTCTTC
TRBV11-2	once	.	TRBJ2-3	CASSYPMRERGDMQYF	TGTGCCAGCAGCTATCCCATGAGGGAGAGGGGAGATATGCAGTATTTT
TRBV10-3	.	.	TRBJ2-7	CAISPGIEQYF	TGTGCCATCAGTCCAGGGATTGAGCAGTACTTC
TRBV19	.	.	TRBJ2-7	CASSIGQAYEQYF	TGTGCCAGTAGTATAGGGCAGGCCTACGAGCAGTACTTC
TRBV19	.	TRBD1	TRBJ1-2	CASSVWDRSDYGYTF	TGTGCCAGTAGTGTCTGGGACAGGTCAGACTATGGCTACACCTTC
TRBV7-9	.	.	TRBJ2-4	CASSLERTATDIQYF	TGTGCCAGCAGCTTAGAGAGGACTGCAACTGACATTCAGTACTTC
TRBV7-9	once	.	TRBJ1-1	CASTLRGSPPEAFF	TGTGCCAGCACCCTACGGGGGAGCCCACCTGAAGCTTTCTTT
TRBV29-1	.	TRBD1	TRBJ2-7	CSVVGDRDYEQYF	TGCAGCGTTGTGGGGGACAGGGACTACGAGCAGTACTTC
TRBV5-1	.	TRBD1	TRBJ2-7	CASSSPGQSYEQYF	TGCGCCAGCAGCTCCCCGGGACAGAGTTACGAGCAGTACTTC
TRBV13	once	TRBD2	TRBJ2-1	CASRIVAGPNNEQFF	TGTGCCAGCAGGATCGTAGCGGGCCCCAACAATGAGCAGTTCTTC